Sequencing of this T cell receptor (beta chain) was carried out in a study of vaccination effects on CD4 cells after COVID-19. Produced via immunoSEQ multiplex PCR; TCRdb's table is partial and in-frame only. Of about 14,000 clones in the sample, about 72% were seen once. Notes on this clone: The antigen is not known.

The CDR3 sequence is 13 residues long. The junction had 6 bases not matched to a gene; V was cut back by 6 bases and J by 8 bases. Germline V gives CDR1 SGHTA, CDR2 FQGNSA. Before sequencing, viral peptide pools were used by the ViraFEST assay to expand antigen-specific CD4+ T cells. CD4+ T cell isolation took place after 10 days of culture. Two-dose BNT162b2 or mRNA-1273 vaccination was given to participants. Specimen: CD4+ T cells from PBMCs cultured with SARS-CoV-2 spike peptides, collected after COVID-19 vaccination. The origin of this receptor is a human donor who received a COVID-19 vaccine. V is TRBV7-2 and J is TRBJ1-2, with 10 bases identical to TRBD1. In DNA form, the CDR3 reads TGTGCCAGCAGAACGACAGGGGGCAAAGGCTACACCTTC. Amino acid sequence: CASRTTGGKGYTF. Full variable domain (remainder filled in from reference TRBV7-2 and TRBJ1-2): GAGVSQSPSNKVTEKGKDVELRCDPISGHTALYWYRQSLGQGLEFLIYFQGNSAPDKSGLPSDRFSAERTGGSVSTLTIQRTQQEDSAVYLCASRTTGGKGYTFGSGTRLTVV.